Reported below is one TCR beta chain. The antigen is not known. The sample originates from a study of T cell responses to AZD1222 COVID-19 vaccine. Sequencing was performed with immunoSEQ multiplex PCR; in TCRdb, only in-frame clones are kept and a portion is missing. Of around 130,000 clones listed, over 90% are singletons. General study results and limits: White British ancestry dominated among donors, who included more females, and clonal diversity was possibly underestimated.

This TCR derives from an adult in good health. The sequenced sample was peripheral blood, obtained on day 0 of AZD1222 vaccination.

CDR3 loop: CASSQDGHREMHGYTF. In DNA form, the CDR3 reads TGTGCCAGCAGCCAAGATGGTCACAGGGAGATGCATGGCTACACCTTC. The chain employs TRBV3-1 (or the pseudogene TRBV3-2) and TRBJ1-2; TRBD1 might be the D (6 bases). Looked up from germline, CDR1 is LGHDT and CDR2 is YNNKEL (reference sequence). The CDR3 covers 16 residues. Trimming pared 0 bases from V and 6 bases from J, leaving 17 bases between.